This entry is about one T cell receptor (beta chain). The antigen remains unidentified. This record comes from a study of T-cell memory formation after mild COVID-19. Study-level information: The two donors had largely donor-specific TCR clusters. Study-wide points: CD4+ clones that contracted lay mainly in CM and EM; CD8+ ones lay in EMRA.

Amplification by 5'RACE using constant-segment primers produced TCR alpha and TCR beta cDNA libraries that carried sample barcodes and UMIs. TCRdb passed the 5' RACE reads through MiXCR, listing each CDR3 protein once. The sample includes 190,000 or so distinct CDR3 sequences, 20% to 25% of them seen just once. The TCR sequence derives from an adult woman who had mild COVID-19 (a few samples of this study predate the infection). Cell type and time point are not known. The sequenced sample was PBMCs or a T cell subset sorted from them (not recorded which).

The CDR3 loop reads CASSLVAGPSTDTQYF. CDR3 DNA: TGTGCCAGCAGCTTAGTCGCAGGCCCGTCCACAGATACGCAGTATTTT. The rearrangement joins TRBV7-8 to TRBJ2-3; D unclear. The V end lost 1 base, the J end lost 2 bases, and 13 bases lay between the germline ends. The CDR3 length is 16 residues. CDR1 SGHVS and CDR2 FQNEAQ come from the germline V gene.